The source of this T cell receptor beta chain is a study of blood T cells in healthy people across ages (dated by TCRdb to between 2014 and 2017). For context, the study as a whole: In model experiments, template switching captured about one uniquely barcoded TCR beta cDNA molecule for every two T cells. To track age-related changes in TCR beta repertoire diversity, the study relied on deep sequencing normalized with unique cDNA molecular identifiers. Four age groups were formed from the donors: young (average about 17 years), middle-aged (around 37), aged (roughly 56) and long-lived (less than 85). The study analyzed two additional independent replicas of 1 million unique cDNA reads from the same blood draw for two donors, one aged 18 to 30 and one aged 80 or older.

The cysteine opens and the phenylalanine closes a CDR3 of 15 amino acids. Only CDR3 DNA is held: 45 bases, read in frame from base 1. Based on the germline V gene (reference sequence), the CDR1 and CDR2 sequences are LGHDT and YNNKEL. The research as a whole found: As age increased, observed TCR beta diversity per million T cells dropped in a roughly linear way, and a significant reduction was already evident by age 40. The long-lived group showed more naive CD4+ T cells, fewer expanded clones and increased TCR diversity than the aged group, suggesting age selection. Total diversity estimates from one million sequenced T cells were considered lower bounds and underestimates. Because profiling used bulk unsorted PBMCs, naive and antigen-experienced compartments could not be compared conclusively. A strong correlation was found between observed TCR beta diversity and the percentage of naive T cells measured by flow cytometry. The CMV infection status of donors was not known, potentially confounding age-related changes in expanded clonotypes.

The library was produced with 5' RACE. The data were produced on an Illumina HiSeq 2500. A second roughly 7 to 11 cycle PCR used a sample-barcoded 5' primer and a J-beta primer mix. A template-switch 5' adaptor carrying 12 random nucleotides introduced a unique molecular identifier onto each TCR beta cDNA molecule. Each sample yielded at least 2.5 million CDR3-containing paired-end reads. All of the RNA was converted into first-strand cDNA using the Mint cDNA synthesis kit, with a TRBC-specific oligonucleotide serving as the primer. Following uracil-DNA glycosylase treatment, a first 18-cycle PCR with universal primers M1SS and BC2_uni_R was performed on all cDNA. As for the authors' bioinformatics: For normalization, 1 million high-quality reads, each with a distinct molecular identifier, were randomly selected from each sample. Reads with shared molecular identifiers were discarded instead of being binned into consensus sequences. MiTCR, set to a Q25 quality threshold and the strictest error-elimination algorithm, was used for CDR3 identification, clonotype clustering and error correction. A nonparametric unseen species model with Euler transformation was used to estimate lower-bound total TCR beta diversity. In-frame beta chains were kept once TCRdb had trimmed the public reads at Q25 with fastp and called clones with MiXCR. One record per CDR3 amino acid sequence lists the most common genes and DNA. The V and J calls come from TCRdb's annotation, not from the publication. This sample lists about 720,000 distinct CDR3 sequences; 20% to 25% were detected once. The ten most abundant clones make up approximately 4% of the sample.

The 35 to 40 donors, aged about 6 to 95 years, were systemically healthy Caucasian individuals from Russia. Each donor gave about 9.2 milliliters of peripheral blood, drawn into EDTA-treated Vacutainer tubes. Ficoll-Paque density-gradient centrifugation was used to isolate PBMCs, with at least 6.5 million per sample. Trizol reagent was used to extract total RNA from PBMCs, with at least 5 micrograms per sample. For every donor, flow cytometry on a PBMC aliquot measured the percentage of naive CD45RAhigh/CD27high T cells. A note on this clonotype: Its recognized antigen is unknown. The record has no base qualities; no much larger clone is one base away.

The same data also went into a second study, on T cells of mothers and their children. The second publication reports: Nine systemically healthy Caucasian individuals served as donors, namely three mothers together with their six children. cDNA synthesis consumed the entire amount of extracted RNA, loaded at 1.5 ug RNA in each 15 ul reaction. In the second PCR, sample barcodes and 2-4 random nucleotides were introduced via the M1S primer. Each mother yielded over 8.5 million TCR beta CDR3 reads and each child some 3 million reads. Thymic selection shapes the output of TCR recombination in a similar way in related and unrelated pairs, and inherited differences have a minor effect. Related mother-child pairs always showed normalized repertoire overlap that was slightly higher than in unrelated mother-child pairs, though the difference was never significant. No persistent microchimeric T cell clones were detected, at a sensitivity of roughly 100 clones per million clonotypes. The study used deep NGS to compare TCR beta repertoires of mothers and children, seeking features distinguishing related mother-child pairs from unrelated individuals. Mothers averaged about 40 +/- 4 years of age and children averaged about 10 +/- 4 years. After adapter ligation was performed with NEBNext reagents, the libraries were sequenced on an Illumina HiSeq 2000 with 100+100 nt paired-end reads. To avoid cross-contamination, the mother libraries and the child libraries were prepared a month apart and sequenced in separate runs. Between roughly 500,000 and 2,000,000 distinct TCR beta clonotypes were identified per donor. Naive TCR beta clonotypes were estimated from low-frequency clonotypes matched to each donor's FACS-determined naive share, without sorting.

The rearranged segments are TRBV3-1 and TRBJ2-5; 8 bases in the middle match TRBD2. The DNA end is more similar to TRBJ2-7, so the J call may be wrong. The sample comprised blood. The TCR comes from a boy younger than 18 in good health. At the DNA level, the sequence is TGTGCCAGCAGCGACCCTGGAGCGGGGGTCTACGAGCAGTACTTC. Translated, it gives CASSDPGAGVYEQYF.